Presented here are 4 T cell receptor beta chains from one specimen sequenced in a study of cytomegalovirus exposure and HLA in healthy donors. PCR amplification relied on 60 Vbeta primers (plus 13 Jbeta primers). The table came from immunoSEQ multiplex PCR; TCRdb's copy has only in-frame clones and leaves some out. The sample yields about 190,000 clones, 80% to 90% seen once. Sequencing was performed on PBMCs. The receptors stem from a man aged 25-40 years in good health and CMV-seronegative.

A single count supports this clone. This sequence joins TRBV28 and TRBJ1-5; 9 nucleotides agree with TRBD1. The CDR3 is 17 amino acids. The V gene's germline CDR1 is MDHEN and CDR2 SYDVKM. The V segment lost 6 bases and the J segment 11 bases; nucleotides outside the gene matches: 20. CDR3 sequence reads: CASRGGQGTSFSQAQHF. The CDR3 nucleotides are TGTGCCAGCAGGGGAGGACAGGGGACGAGTTTCAGTCAAGCCCAGCATTTT.

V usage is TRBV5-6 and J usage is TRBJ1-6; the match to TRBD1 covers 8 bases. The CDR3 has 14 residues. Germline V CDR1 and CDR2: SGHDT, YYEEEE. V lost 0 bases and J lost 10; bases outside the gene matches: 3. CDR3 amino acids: CASSLGDRLSPLHF. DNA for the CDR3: TGTGCCAGCAGCTTGGGGGACAGGTTATCACCCCTCCACTTT.

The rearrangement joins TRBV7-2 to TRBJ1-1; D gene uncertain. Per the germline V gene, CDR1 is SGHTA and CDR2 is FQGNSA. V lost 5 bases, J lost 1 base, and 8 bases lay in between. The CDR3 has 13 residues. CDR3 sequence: CASSINRNTEAFF. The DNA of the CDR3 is TGTGCCAGCAGCATTAACAGGAACACTGAAGCTTTCTTT.

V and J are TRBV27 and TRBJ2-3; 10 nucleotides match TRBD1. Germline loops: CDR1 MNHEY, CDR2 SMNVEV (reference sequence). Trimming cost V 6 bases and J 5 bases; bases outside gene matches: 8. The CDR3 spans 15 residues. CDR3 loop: CASRRRTGGIDTQYF. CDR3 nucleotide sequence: TGTGCCAGCAGGCGTCGGACAGGGGGAATAGATACGCAGTATTTT.